This T cell receptor (beta chain) was found in a study of technical replicates of blood from a handful of donors. Trimming removed 5 bases from V and 4 bases from J; junction bases left unmatched: 16. Germline values: CDR1 MNHEY, CDR2 SMNVEV (reference sequence). This CDR3 spans 17 amino acids. Data came from immunoSEQ multiplex PCR; TCRdb stores just in-frame clones and leaves some out. The table lists over 45,000 clones, 80% to 95% of them singletons. The sequence derives from a human donor in good health. Some clones in this sample may be carry-over from other donors' samples. The rearrangement uses TRBV27 and TRBJ1-2; TRBD1 agrees at 7 bases. Sequenced: PBMCs. The CDR3 spells CASSPNRRDRSGYGYTF. The CDR3 DNA follows: TGTGCCAGCAGTCCAAATAGGAGGGACAGAAGCGGCTATGGCTACACCTTC.